This T cell receptor (beta chain) was observed in a study of beta chain features in type 1 diabetes. In regard to this clone: Its antigen remains unidentified.

Expressed TCRB transcripts were sequenced, since all the RNA that had been isolated was reverse transcribed. The assay was immunoSEQ multiplex PCR, and TCRdb's table has in-frame clones only and misses some. The sample carries 640,000 or so clones, around 15% recorded once. Broader study findings: Moderate but significant shortening of TCRB CDR3s was recorded in all four CD4+ subsets from Type 1 diabetes patients.

This TCR derives from a man aged 18-30 years with type 1 diabetes. The sequencing input was naive CD4+ T cells from blood.

In nucleotides, the CDR3 is TGTGCCTGGAGCCGGACGGACTCCTACGAGCAGTACTTC. It translates to CAWSRTDSYEQYF. The chain joins TRBV30 to TRBJ2-7; D gene ambiguous. The germline V and J ends were trimmed by 3 bases and 0 bases, with 9 bases remaining between them. The germline V gene has CDR1 GTSNPN and CDR2 SVGIG (reference sequence). The CDR3 has 13 amino acids.